Listed below are T cell receptor beta chains from one sample, sequenced in a study of blood T cells in healthy people across ages. TCRdb reanalysed the 5' RACE reads using MiXCR and keeps one entry per CDR3 protein. The sample lists around 800,000 distinct CDR3 sequences, under 45% occurring once. Sequencing was carried out using blood. Receptors originate from a man aged 55 to 70 in good health. Each CDR3 is given with its conserved first and last residue. Fields, in order: D gene, J gene, V gene, clone size, CDR3 DNA, CDR3 protein. The D gene is left open where the match is weak. The size entry is marked missing in some rows and otherwise reads once, few, many or a size class.

- TRBJ2-3 TRBV7-8 - TGTGCCAGCAGCTTAGATCAACAGTATACGCAGTATTTT CASSLDQQYTQYF
- TRBJ1-3 TRBV6-1 - TGTGCCAGCGGGAATTTCGATACAGCGAAGAGCGGAAACACCATATATTTT CASGNFDTAKSGNTIYF
- TRBJ2-3 TRBV6-5 few TGTGCACGGGCCCCTGAAACAGATACGCAGTATTTT CARAPETDTQYF
- TRBJ1-1 TRBV7-9 - TGTGCCAGCAGTCTAAAGGGGCTAAACACTGAAGCTTTCTTT CASSLKGLNTEAFF
- TRBJ2-5 TRBV6-2/TRBV6-3 - TGTGCCAGCAGTTACGTGGTTGGTGAGACCCAGTACTTC CASSYVVGETQYF
- TRBJ1-2 TRBV30 few TGTGCCTGGAGTGTATCCCGGACGGGCCCCCGTGGCTACACCTTC CAWSVSRTGPRGYTF
- TRBJ2-5 TRBV7-2 - TGTGCCAGCAGCTTAGTTACAGTTGAGACCCAGTACTTC CASSLVTVETQYF
- TRBJ2-1 TRBV5-1 few TGCGCCAGCAGATTTGACAGATACAATGAGCAGTTCTTC CASRFDRYNEQFF
- TRBJ2-1 TRBV4-1 few TGCGCCAGCAGCCAAGATAGGTTCGGGGGCCCCGCAGATACGCAGTTCTTC CASSQDRFGGPADTQFF
- TRBJ1-6 TRBV6-1 few TGTGCCAGCAGTGTAGACGCTTTTAATTCACCCCTCCACTTT CASSVDAFNSPLHF
- TRBJ2-1 TRBV4-1 - TGCGCCAGCAGCCAAGGGGACTGGTCTTACAATGAGCAGTTCTTC CASSQGDWSYNEQFF
TRBD1 TRBJ2-5 TRBV10-3 - TGTGCCATCAGGACAGGGAGCGAGACCCAGTACTTC CAIRTGSETQYF
- TRBJ2-1 TRBV6-5 - TGTGCCAGCAGCTTTTACGACTCCTACAATGAGCAGTTCTTC CASSFYDSYNEQFF
TRBD1 TRBJ2-7 TRBV7-3 many TGTGCCAGCAGCCCAACGGGACAGGGGAACGAGCAGTACTTC CASSPTGQGNEQYF
TRBD1 TRBJ1-1 TRBV7-9 - TGTGCCAGCAGCACCTACAGGGGAACTGAAGCTTTCTTT CASSTYRGTEAFF
TRBD1 TRBJ2-1 TRBV10-3 few TGTGCCATCAGTGAGCGCGGGGACAGGGGTACCAATGAGCAGTTCTTC CAISERGDRGTNEQFF
- TRBJ2-1 TRBV3-1 many TGTGCCAGCAGCCTTATGACCAGGTCCAGCTCCTACAATGAGCAGTTCTTC CASSLMTRSSSYNEQFF
- TRBJ2-5 TRBV7-2 - TGTGCCAGCAGCTTAGGGAGTCGCGTAGCCTACGAACAGTACTTC CASSLGSRVAYEQYF
TRBD2 TRBJ2-5 TRBV12-5 few TGTGCTAGTGGTTTTGGCCTAGCGGGTGAAGAGACCCAGTACTTC CASGFGLAGEETQYF
- TRBJ2-2 TRBV6-1 - TGTGCCAGCAGTGTAAACTCCAACTTGGGGCTGTTTTTT CASSVNSNLGLFF
- TRBJ1-5 TRBV29-1 - TGCAGCGTTGGGACAGCTAATCAGCCCCAGCATTTT CSVGTANQPQHF
TRBD1 TRBJ2-7 TRBV4-1 few TGCGCCAGCAGCCATGGTTTGCAGGGGGCGAATCCCTACGAGCAGTACTTC CASSHGLQGANPYEQYF
- TRBJ2-5 TRBV15 few TGTGCCACCAGCACCCGACGAAACCAGGGAGAGACCCAGTACTTC CATSTRRNQGETQYF
- TRBJ1-4 TRBV5-4 few TGTGCCAGCAGCCACGACCAGGCAACAACTAATGAAAAACTGTTTTTT CASSHDQATTNEKLFF
TRBD1 TRBJ1-2 TRBV20-1 - TGCAGTGCACCCGACAGGGCCTATGGCTACACCTTC CSAPDRAYGYTF
- TRBJ1-1 TRBV6-5 - TGTGCCAGCAGTTACGGCTGGGGCACTGAAGCTTTCTTT CASSYGWGTEAFF
- TRBJ2-7 TRBV7-9 many TGTGCCAGCAGCTCGCCGCACGAGCAGTACTTC CASSSPHEQYF
- TRBJ2-3 TRBV7-3 few TGTGCCAGCAGCCGAGTTAGGACAGATACGCAGTATTTT CASSRVRTDTQYF
- TRBJ1-1 TRBV7-8 few TGTGCCAGCAGCTTTTACGGGACCGTGAACACTGAAGCTTTCTTT CASSFYGTVNTEAFF
TRBD1 TRBJ2-1 TRBV29-1 many TGCAGCGCGAGGGGACAGGGGTACAATGAGCAGTTCTTC CSARGQGYNEQFF
TRBD1 TRBJ1-1 TRBV12-3/TRBV12-4 - TGTGCCAGCAGGATCACAGGGGGCACTGAAGCTTTCTTT CASRITGGTEAFF
- TRBJ2-7 TRBV9 - TGTGCCAGCAGCGCTGGGACCCCACGCGCGTATGAGCAGTACTTC CASSAGTPRAYEQYF
- TRBJ2-7 TRBV6-2/TRBV6-3 - TGTGCCAGCAGTTATGAGGCAGGGGGGATCTCCTACGAGCAGTACTTC CASSYEAGGISYEQYF
- TRBJ1-4 TRBV12-3/TRBV12-4 few TGTGCCAGCAGTTTAGGGCAGGTTACTAATGAAAAACTGTTTTTT CASSLGQVTNEKLFF
TRBD1 TRBJ2-1 TRBV3-1 - TGTGCCAGCAGCGAAACAGACAGGGGTGGATTTGAGCAGTTCTTC CASSETDRGGFEQFF
TRBD1 TRBJ2-7 TRBV10-3 - TGTGCCACCCGGGACAGTTCATCCTACGAGCAGTACTTC CATRDSSSYEQYF
- TRBJ1-1 TRBV5-1 - TGCGCCAGCAGCTTGGGTGCTTCCTACACTGAAGCTTTCTTT CASSLGASYTEAFF
- TRBJ2-7 TRBV7-9 - TGTGCCAGCAGCCTCCCCCCAGGTTACGAGCAGTACTTC CASSLPPGYEQYF
TRBD1 TRBJ2-7 TRBV4-3 - TGCGCCAGCAGCCAAGGGCGACAGGGGTACGAGCAGTACTTC CASSQGRQGYEQYF
- TRBJ2-1 TRBV7-9 - TGTGCCAACAGCTTAGTGGATATCTTCTCCTACAATGAGCAGTTCTTC CANSLVDIFSYNEQFF
TRBD1 TRBJ2-7 TRBV13 - TGTGCCAGCAGAAGACAGGGAATCTACGAGCAGTACTTC CASRRQGIYEQYF
- TRBJ2-7 TRBV20-1 few TGCAGTGCTAGACCTGAGGACCGAGCCTACGAGCAGTACTTC CSARPEDRAYEQYF
- TRBJ2-5 TRBV20-1 few TGCAGTGCTAGAGATTTAAAAGGGGACCAAGAGACCCAGTACTTC CSARDLKGDQETQYF
TRBD2 TRBJ2-7 TRBV4-3 - TGCGCCAGCAGCCAAGTTGGGGTAGCGGGGGAGGACGAGCAGTACTTC CASSQVGVAGEDEQYF
- TRBJ1-1 TRBV4-2 - TGTGCCAGCAGCCAAGATCCGGGGGCCTCTGAAGCTTTCTTT CASSQDPGASEAFF
- TRBJ1-2 TRBV20-1 - TGCAGTGCTCAGGACAGATCCCATGGCTACACCTTC CSAQDRSHGYTF